This T cell receptor beta chain was identified during a study of T cells after yellow fever vaccination. Study-wide context: Fractions containing few cells were prepared with SMART-Seq v4 Ultra Low Input.

TCRdb re-called the 5' RACE reads through MiXCR, storing one row per CDR3 protein. Among 200,000 to 250,000 distinct CDR3 sequences listed, 6.9% were seen once. This CDR3 has 12 amino acids. V was cut by 7 bases and J by 7 bases, with 14 bases left in between. Germline V gives CDR1 DFQATT, CDR2 SNEGSKA (reference sequence). On this clonotype: Its antigen is currently unknown.

General observations from the study: Post-booster samples contained most primary-vaccination clones (about 95% CD4, about 90% CD8).

The rearrangement joins TRBV20-1 to TRBJ1-5; D remains ambiguous. The receptor comes from a man aged 25 to 40 who received the YFV17D yellow fever vaccine. This material consisted of CD4+ T cells sorted from PBMCs, taken 15 days after the yellow fever booster vaccination. The CDR3 spells CSVPEVGQPQHF. Here the CDR3 DNA reads TGCAGTGTCCCGGAAGTCGGCCAGCCCCAGCATTTT.